The clone carrying this TCR beta chain came up many times. The data are from a study of low-dose radiotherapy and immunotherapy resistance in tumors. The CDR3 extends over 13 amino acids. Germline V gives CDR1 SQVTM, CDR2 ANQGSEA. V was trimmed by 4 bases and J by 1 base, leaving 10 bases between them. Alpha and beta chains were covered, as first-strand cDNA relied on TRAV- and TRBV-specific primers. With a constant-region primer and a V-primer adapter, TCRs were subjected to around 18 PCR cycles of amplification. TCRdb independently ran MiXCR on the reads; one entry per CDR3 protein. The table includes some 94,000 distinct CDR3 sequences, 20% to 25% detected once. Time point described: after trial treatment. Treatment given: LDRT plus nivolumab, ipilimumab, low-dose cyclophosphamide and aspirin (RACIN trial).

The chain couples TRBV29-1 to TRBJ1-1; no clear D. Here the sequenced sample was PBMCs, taken after low-dose radiotherapy plus immunotherapy. The TCR originated in a female donor with ovarian cancer. CDR3 nucleotides: TGCAGCGTTGGATTCACTCAGAACACTGAAGCTTTCTTT. It translates to CSVGFTQNTEAFF.